These 29 T cell receptor beta chains came from one sample sequenced in a study of patients and donors after allogeneic stem cell transplantation (dated by TCRdb to about 2020). Library method: RT-PCR. TCRdb names NextSeq 550 as the instrument used. TCRdb trimmed the raw reads at Q25, called clones with MiXCR and kept productive beta chains. CDR3 protein duplicates are merged, each entry listing the most common genes and DNA. This sample gives approximately 170,000 distinct CDR3 sequences in total; 24% of them show up just once. Roughly 27% of the sample belongs to the ten largest clones. The specimen sequenced was blood, either unsorted or a sorted T cell fraction (not recorded which). The receptors shown here come from a human donor who was either an allogeneic HSCT recipient or a stem cell or donor lymphocyte infusion donor (not recorded which). It is not recorded whose cells these are; they may come from a transplant donor.

This chain joins TRBV12-3 or TRBV12-4 and TRBJ2-5; no reliable D call. The V end lost 7 bases, the J end lost 2 bases, and 11 bases lay between the germline ends. The CDR3 is 13 residues long. CDR3 in amino acids: CASTRTVQETQYF. CDR3 bases: TGTGCCAGCACCCGAACCGTTCAAGAGACCCAGTACTTC.

The V gene is TRBV20-1, the J gene TRBJ2-2, with 11 bases fitting TRBD2. After removal of 4 bases from V and 4 bases from J, the junction contained 5 bases not matched to a gene. CDR3 size: 15 residues. Germline values: CDR1 DFQATT, CDR2 SNEGSKA (reference sequence). In DNA form, the CDR3 reads TGCAGTGCTATCCGGACTAGCGGGTTCACCGGGGAGCTGTTTTTT. Encoded protein: CSAIRTSGFTGELFF.

This clonotype was picked up many times. The chain carries TRBV20-1 and TRBJ1-1; 9 nucleotides align to TRBD1. CDR3 length equals 14 residues. The ends lost 5 bases at V and 2 bases at J; junction bases unmatched: 6. Germline V gene sequence: CDR1 DFQATT, CDR2 SNEGSKA (reference sequence). The chain's CDR3 is CSAVRGQGNTEAFF. The CDR3 DNA follows: TGCAGTGCTGTGCGGGGACAGGGTAACACTGAAGCTTTCTTT.

V usage is TRBV18 and J usage is TRBJ2-7; maybe TRBD2 (5 bases). V lost 5 bases to trimming and J lost 0 bases, with 14 bases between them. The length of the CDR3 is 15 residues. Germline V gene lookup returns CDR1 KGHSH and CDR2 LQKENI. CDR3 amino acids: CASSYASGSSYEQYF. For the CDR3, the DNA is TGTGCCAGCTCATACGCCTCGGGGAGCTCCTACGAGCAGTACTTC.

This clonotype was observed a handful of times. V usage is TRBV12-3 or TRBV12-4 and J usage is TRBJ2-3; D ambiguous. V was shortened by 2 bases and J by 5 bases, with 8 bases between the two germline ends. The CDR3 sequence is 13 residues long. The CDR3 sequence: CASSLNFGDTQYF. The CDR3 coding sequence is TGTGCCAGCAGTTTAAACTTTGGAGATACGCAGTATTTT.

This clonotype has more than one count but fewer than ten. This chain links TRBV12-3 or TRBV12-4 with TRBJ2-1; no reliable D call. The V and J ends lost 2 bases and 9 bases respectively, with 2 bases between them. This CDR3 has 10 residues. The CDR3 here is CASSLIEQFF. The CDR3 region has the DNA TGTGCCAGCAGTTTAATTGAGCAGTTCTTC.

The chain couples TRBV6-5 to TRBJ1-1; no clear D gene. V shed 7 bases and J shed 3 bases, with 18 bases lying between them. The CDR3 is 15 residues long. The germline gives CDR1 MNHEY, CDR2 SVGAGI. This chain's CDR3 is CASTTDLGLDTEAFF. CDR3 coding DNA: TGTGCCAGCACCACCGACTTAGGGTTGGACACTGAAGCTTTCTTT.

The rearrangement uses TRBV6-5 and TRBJ2-7; TRBD2 matches at 10 bases. The CDR3 has 16 amino acids. Trimming removed 2 bases from V and 8 bases from J; junction bases left unmatched: 12. Looked up from germline, CDR1 is MNHEY and CDR2 is SVGAGI. The chain's CDR3 is CASSYRSLAGENKQYF. The CDR3 coding sequence is TGTGCCAGCAGTTACCGATCGCTAGCGGGAGAGAATAAGCAGTACTTC.

The V and J genes are TRBV14 and TRBJ2-2, with D uncertain. The length of the CDR3 is 15 residues. The V gene's germline CDR1 is SGHDN and CDR2 FVKESK. V lost 2 bases and J 4 bases, leaving 11 bases between the germline ends. The CDR3 reads CASSQTQSSTGELFF. In DNA, the CDR3 is TGTGCCAGCAGCCAAACGCAGAGCAGCACCGGGGAGCTGTTTTTT.

V usage is TRBV20-1 and J usage is TRBJ2-7; D is unresolved. The CDR3 sequence is 14 residues long. CDR1 is DFQATT and CDR2 is SNEGSKA in the germline V gene (reference sequence). Between the trimmed V and J ends, which lost 4 bases and 0 bases, there was a span of 13 bases. The CDR3: CSATDTISSYEQYF. CDR3 DNA sequence: TGCAGTGCTACTGACACCATATCCTCCTACGAGCAGTACTTC.

This clonotype was seen more than once but under ten times. The CDR3 loop reads CASRPELNTEAFF. CDR3 in DNA: TGTGCCAGCAGACCGGAGTTGAACACTGAAGCTTTCTTT. This chain uses TRBV7-9 with TRBJ1-1; unclear D gene. Trimming shortened V by 6 bases and J by 0 bases, and 8 bases separated the two germline ends. Germline loops: CDR1 SEHNR, CDR2 FQNEAQ (reference sequence). This CDR3 is 13 amino acids long.

This clonotype has just a few counts. This rearrangement joins TRBV3-1 to TRBJ1-5; D unresolved. This CDR3 spans 15 amino acids. The V gene's germline CDR1 is LGHDT and CDR2 YNNKEL (reference sequence). The V end was cut by 4 bases, the J end by 0 bases, with 10 bases between. The CDR3 here is CASSRAPDSNQPQHF. DNA of the CDR3: TGTGCCAGCAGCCGCGCGCCTGATAGCAATCAGCCCCAGCATTTT.

This chain uses TRBV6-5 with TRBJ2-7, with TRBD1 identical over 7 bases. Trimming at V came to 6 bases and at J to 0 bases, leaving 11 bases not matched to a gene. Germline assignment: CDR1 MNHEY and CDR2 SVGAGI. This CDR3 has 16 residues. The CDR3 DNA is TGTGCCAGCAGCTACGAGGGGGCTACTATCTCCTACGAGCAGTACTTC. It is translated as CASSYEGATISYEQYF.

This clonotype was observed at least ten times. V usage is TRBV20-1 and J usage is TRBJ1-1; D is undetermined. Germline V gene data show CDR1 as DFQATT and CDR2 as SNEGSKA (reference sequence). The CDR3 is made up of 14 amino acids. The V end was cut by 3 bases, the J end by 0 bases, with 11 bases between. In DNA, the CDR3 is TGCAGTGCTAGTCTAGGTACGCTGAACACTGAAGCTTTCTTT. Translating gives CSASLGTLNTEAFF.

This clonotype was picked up one time. The chain is built from TRBV20-1 and TRBJ2-7, with 10 positions matching TRBD1. CDR1 DFQATT and CDR2 SNEGSKA come from the germline V gene (reference sequence). The CDR3 is made up of 11 amino acids. With 5 bases clipped from V and 6 bases from J, the junction kept 1 base outside the gene matches. This chain's CDR3 is CSAGQGVEQYF. CDR3 coding DNA: TGCAGTGCTGGACAGGGGGTCGAGCAGTACTTC.

This chain uses TRBV5-1 with TRBJ2-1, with 13 bases identical to TRBD2. The germline V gene encodes CDR1 SGHRS and CDR2 YFSETQ. CDR3 size: 14 residues. V trimming: 4 bases; J trimming: 8 bases; junction bases outside the gene matches: 3. CDR3 loop: CASSQTSGRYEQFF. CDR3 bases: TGCGCCAGCAGCCAGACTAGCGGGAGGTATGAGCAGTTCTTC. Drawing the rest from reference TRBV5-1 and TRBJ2-1, the complete variable domain is KAGVTQTPRYLIKTRGQQVTLSCSPISGHRSVSWYQQTPGQGLQFLFEYFSETQRNKGNFPGRFSGRQFSNSRSEMNVSTLELGDSALYLCASSQTSGRYEQFFGPGTRLTVL.

This clonotype was detected many times. The V and J genes are TRBV24-1 and TRBJ1-1, with D tentatively TRBD1 (6 bases). This CDR3 is 13 amino acids long. Germline V CDR1 and CDR2: KGHDR, SFDVKD. Trimming left V 10 bases short and J 1 base short, with 12 bases between. The DNA for the CDR3 is TGTGCCACAGCCGGGACACAGAACACTGAAGCTTTCTTT. Amino acid sequence: CATAGTQNTEAFF.

This clonotype was observed a few times. This rearrangement joins TRBV5-1 to TRBJ2-7; tentative D call: TRBD1 (5 bases). Deletions cut 2 bases from V and 2 bases from J, with 8 bases between. Per the germline V gene, CDR1 is SGHRS and CDR2 is YFSETQ. CDR3 length equals 13 residues. The CDR3 sequence is CASSFDRPYEQYF. The CDR3 nucleotides read TGCGCCAGCAGCTTCGACAGACCCTACGAGCAGTACTTC.

The chain employs TRBV13 and TRBJ2-7; the match to TRBD1 covers 7 bases. V was pared by 5 bases and J by 1 base, with 5 bases of the junction left unmatched. This CDR3 contains 14 residues. The germline V gene encodes CDR1 PRHDT and CDR2 FYEKMQ (reference sequence). The CDR3 DNA is TGTGCCAGCAGCAACCGGGACAGATCCTACGAGCAGTACTTC. Its protein product is CASSNRDRSYEQYF.

The chain combines TRBV20-1 with TRBJ2-7; 10 positions match TRBD2. The germline gives CDR1 DFQATT, CDR2 SNEGSKA (reference sequence). J was trimmed by 2 bases and V by 4 bases; bases with no gene match: 2. The CDR3 length is 13 residues. Here the CDR3 reads CSATGTSAYEQYF. DNA for the CDR3: TGCAGTGCTACCGGGACTAGCGCCTACGAGCAGTACTTC.

This clonotype was seen only a few times. The chain links TRBV21-1 to TRBJ1-5; TRBD1 is the table's D call and was not checked against the DNA. TRBV21-1 is a recognized pseudogene. CDR3 size: 15 residues. DNA of the CDR3: TGTGCCAGCAGCAAAGGTGGGACAAGAAATCAGCCCCAGCATTTT. As protein: CASSKGGTRNQPQHF.

This clonotype was seen more than once but under ten times. A read error may account for a junction end that differs from germline. This rearrangement joins TRBV12-3 or TRBV12-4 to TRBJ1-1; 7 bases line up with TRBD1. This CDR3 has 17 amino acids. This chain's CDR3 is CASSPRQGWALNTEAFF. The CDR3 DNA follows: TGTGCCAGCAGTCCCAGACAGGGTTGGGCCCTGAACACTGAAGCCTTCTTT.

The chain links TRBV24-1 to TRBJ2-5; D uncertain. CDR1 and CDR2 from the germline V gene are KGHDR and SFDVKD. This CDR3 comprises 13 residues. V lost 5 bases and J lost 0, with 6 bases in between. This CDR3 is CATSGNNQETQYF. The CDR3 nucleotides are TGTGCCACCAGTGGAAACAACCAAGAGACCCAGTACTTC.

J is TRBJ1-2 and V is TRBV11-2; 8 nucleotides match TRBD1. V was pared by 5 bases and J by 0 bases, with 8 bases of the junction left unmatched. The germline V gene encodes CDR1 SGHAT and CDR2 FQNNGV. The CDR3 loop spans 16 amino acids. The CDR3 region is CASSIGQGKANYGYTF. CDR3 in DNA: TGTGCCAGCAGCATCGGACAGGGAAAAGCTAACTATGGCTACACCTTC.

This clonotype was counted only a few times. The chain has TRBV20-1 and TRBJ2-1; D ambiguous. Trimming took off 3 bases at V and 6 bases at J, with 15 bases between the two ends. Germline lookup yields CDR1 DFQATT and CDR2 SNEGSKA (reference sequence). The CDR3 length is 14 residues. The CDR3 coding sequence is TGCAGTGCTAGTTTCTCAATCTCAGCCAATGAGCAGTTCTTC. Its translation: CSASFSISANEQFF.

The gene calls are TRBV5-1 and TRBJ2-1; 7 bases are a match to TRBD2. The V and J ends lost 1 base and 0 bases, in that order; junction bases with no gene match: 7. The germline gives CDR1 SGHRS, CDR2 YFSETQ. This CDR3 region has 17 residues. The CDR3 sequence: CASSLRKRGNSYNEQFF. In nucleotides, the CDR3 is TGCGCCAGCAGCTTGAGGAAGCGGGGAAACTCCTACAATGAGCAGTTCTTC.

V and J are TRBV30 and TRBJ1-1; D unresolved. The CDR3 loop spans 15 amino acids. Germline CDR1 GTSNPN, CDR2 SVGIG (reference sequence). V lost 0 bases, J lost 1 base, and 12 bases lay in between. The CDR3 DNA is TGTGCCTGGAGTGTAGATGTAGGACCGAACACTGAAGCTTTCTTT. It codes for CAWSVDVGPNTEAFF. Full variable domain (outside the CDR3, taken from reference TRBV30 and TRBJ1-1): SQTIHQWPATLVQPVGSPLSLECTVEGTSNPNLYWYRQAAGRGLQLLFYSVGIGQISSEVPQNLSASRPQDRQFILSSKKLLLSDSGFYLCAWSVDVGPNTEAFFGQGTRLTVV.

This clonotype was seen repeatedly, ten times or more. This chain joins TRBV20-1 and TRBJ1-2; D unresolved. The CDR3 covers 11 residues. CDR1 is DFQATT and CDR2 is SNEGSKA in the germline V gene (reference sequence). Trimming took 3 bases from V and 6 from J, leaving 8 bases between them. CDR3 amino acids: CSARPGDGYTF. The CDR3 nucleotides are TGCAGTGCTAGGCCAGGAGATGGCTACACCTTC.

CDR3 DNA: TGCAGCGGTGGAACTGGTGAAGAGTTCAATGAGCAGTTCTTC. It codes for CSGGTGEEFNEQFF. J is TRBJ2-1 and V is TRBV29-1; no firm D call. Germline lookup yields CDR1 SQVTM and CDR2 ANQGSEA. V was pared by 7 bases and J by 6 bases, with 19 bases between. The CDR3 loop spans 14 amino acids.